This T cell receptor (beta chain) was sequenced during a study of OX40 agonist ivuxolimab in advanced cancers. This CDR3 has 15 residues. V was clipped by 5 bases and J by 4 bases; unmatched bases: 10. In germline, CDR1 is LNHDA, CDR2 SQIVND (reference sequence). Only in-frame clones appear in the TCRdb table, and some are missing; sequencing was by immunoSEQ multiplex PCR. The sample consists of 77,000 or so clones, under 85% of them appearing once. Autoimmune disease history or systemic immunosuppression meant exclusion. This TCR derives from an adult with an advanced solid tumor such as melanoma, head and neck, liver or kidney cancer. The V call is TRBV19, the J call TRBJ1-1, with 7 bases identical to TRBD1. The starting material was CD4+ or CD8+ T cells sorted from blood, obtained in a trial of the OX40 agonist ivuxolimab. The CDR3 loop is CASSVRQGGGTEAFF. The DNA of the CDR3 is TGTGCCAGTAGTGTAAGACAGGGAGGAGGCACTGAAGCTTTCTTT. Based on the CDR3 plus reference TRBV19 and TRBJ1-1, the full variable domain is DGGITQSPKYLFRKEGQNVTLSCEQNLNHDAMYWYRQDPGQGLRLIYYSQIVNDFQKGDIAEGYSVSREKKESFPLTVTSAQKNPTAFYLCASSVRQGGGTEAFFGQGTRLTVV.